Following are 14 T cell receptor beta chains from one sample sequenced in a study of OX40 agonist ivuxolimab in advanced cancers. Sequencing was performed with immunoSEQ multiplex PCR; in TCRdb, only in-frame clones are kept and a portion is missing. The sample yields 65,000 to 90,000 clones, 85% seen once. The sample in question was CD4+ or CD8+ T cells sorted from blood, obtained in a trial of the OX40 agonist ivuxolimab. The source is an adult with an advanced solid tumor such as melanoma, head and neck, liver or kidney cancer.

The genes are TRBV5-6 and TRBJ2-2; D gene uncertain. The CDR3 extends over 14 amino acids. CDR1 and CDR2 from the germline V gene are SGHDT and YYEEEE. V was clipped by 0 bases and J by 1 base, with 4 bases between them. The CDR3 region has the DNA TGTGCCAGCAGCTTGGGACGGAACACCGGGGAGCTGTTTTTT. As protein: CASSLGRNTGELFF.

The CDR3 loop is CASSRTGGGTEAFF. CDR3 coding DNA: TGTGCCAGCAGTCGAACAGGGGGAGGGACTGAAGCTTTCTTT. The chain couples TRBV6-5 to TRBJ1-1; TRBD1 matches 8 bases. CDR3 length: 14 amino acids. CDR1 MNHEY and CDR2 SVGAGI come from the germline V gene. Trimming at V came to 5 bases and at J to 5 bases, leaving 7 bases not matched to a gene.

This chain links TRBV5-1 with TRBJ2-2; 8 bases fit TRBD1. CDR3 length equals 16 residues. Germline lookup yields CDR1 SGHRS and CDR2 YFSETQ. Trimming cost V 1 base and J 5 bases; bases outside gene matches: 7. This chain's CDR3 is CASSLSTGVGTGELFF. The CDR3 DNA is TGCGCCAGCAGCTTGTCGACAGGGGTGGGGACCGGGGAGCTGTTTTTT.

This clone was seen only once. J is TRBJ1-2 and V is TRBV6-8; D possibly corresponds to TRBD1 (5 bases). V was trimmed by 0 bases and J by 4 bases, leaving 21 bases between them. From germline, CDR1 is MNHGY and CDR2 SAAAGT. The length of the CDR3 is 18 residues. This CDR3 reads CASSYSNGAREGSYGYTF. CDR3 sequence (DNA): TGTGCCAGCAGTTACTCGAATGGGGCACGGGAGGGTTCCTATGGCTACACCTTC.

The chain employs TRBV7-9 and TRBJ2-2; maybe TRBD1 (6 bases). Looked up from germline, CDR1 is SEHNR and CDR2 is FQNEAQ (reference sequence). The V end lost 4 bases, the J end lost 2 bases, and 17 bases lay between the germline ends. The CDR3 spans 17 residues. The CDR3 DNA reads TGTGCCAGCAGCTCTTTAGGCAAAGGGGGAAACACCGGGGAGCTGTTTTTT. Translation gives CASSSLGKGGNTGELFF.

This sequence joins TRBV29-1 and TRBJ1-1, with TRBD1 matching over 10 bases. Per the germline V gene, CDR1 is SQVTM and CDR2 is ANQGSEA. Germline trimming cut 6 bases from V and 5 bases from J; bases unmatched to any gene: 6. CDR3 size: 13 residues. The DNA for the CDR3 is TGCAGCGTCGACAGGGGGCGAGGAACTGAAGCTTTCTTT. It translates to CSVDRGRGTEAFF.

V usage is TRBV6-5 and J usage is TRBJ1-2; D perhaps matches TRBD1 (5 bases). This CDR3 is built from 11 residues. The V end was cut by 11 bases, the J end by 2 bases, with 9 bases between. The germline CDR1 and CDR2 sequences are MNHEY and SVGAGI. CDR3 region: CAGRGNYGYTF. CDR3 nucleotides: TGTGCCGGTCGGGGGAACTATGGCTACACCTTC.

This clone was picked up one time. The J gene is TRBJ1-4, the V gene TRBV5-5, with 8 bases identical to TRBD1. This CDR3 has 15 amino acids. Trimming removed 3 bases from V and 6 bases from J; junction bases left unmatched: 7. From germline, CDR1 is SGHKS and CDR2 YYEKEE (reference sequence). The chain's CDR3 is CASSSSGTGDEKLFF. DNA for the CDR3: TGTGCCAGCAGCTCTTCCGGGACAGGCGATGAAAAACTGTTTTTT. Drawing the rest from reference TRBV5-5 and TRBJ1-4, the complete variable domain is DAGVTQSPTHLIKTRGQQVTLRCSPISGHKSVSWYQQVLGQGPQFIFQYYEKEERGRGNFPDRFSARQFPNYSSELNVNALLLGDSALYLCASSSSGTGDEKLFFGSGTQLSVL.

This clone has just a few counts. The V and J genes are TRBV11-2 and TRBJ1-3; D is unclear. This CDR3 contains 12 residues. Trimming cost V 5 bases and J 4 bases, with 6 bases left between them. Germline V gene data show CDR1 as SGHAT and CDR2 as FQNNGV. The CDR3 spells CASSPPGNTIYF. CDR3 DNA: TGTGCCAGCAGCCCCCCGGGAAACACCATATATTTT.

The chain combines TRBV28 with TRBJ2-7; tentatively, D is TRBD2 (7 bases). This CDR3 has 16 residues. V lost 5 bases, J lost 0 bases, and 17 bases lay in between. Germline CDR1 and CDR2: MDHEN and SYDVKM. The chain's CDR3 is CASSAPGAGDSYEQYF. The CDR3 coding sequence is TGTGCCAGCAGTGCCCCAGGGGCGGGGGACTCCTACGAGCAGTACTTC.

On this clone: The sample carries other DNA sequences with the same CDR3. J is TRBJ2-5 and V is TRBV7-2, with 8 bases fitting TRBD2. The germline gives CDR1 SGHTA, CDR2 FQGNSA. The V gene end was trimmed by 2 bases and the J gene end by 1 base; junction bases not matched to a gene: 3. This CDR3 contains 15 residues. The CDR3 DNA reads TGTGCCAGCAGCTTATCTACTAGCGGCCAAGAGACCCAGTACTTC. Its protein product is CASSLSTSGQETQYF.

The chain uses TRBV10-3 and TRBJ1-2, with 8 bases matching TRBD1. The germline V gene has CDR1 ENHRY and CDR2 SYGVKD. J lost 4 bases, V lost 11 bases, and 9 bases had no gene match. CDR3 length: 13 amino acids. The CDR3 DNA sequence: TGTGCCCCTTACCGAGGACAGGGCTATGGCTACACCTTC. This codes for CAPYRGQGYGYTF.

The chain couples TRBV5-6 to TRBJ2-5; 12 bases agree with TRBD1. Germline loops: CDR1 SGHDT, CDR2 YYEEEE. V shed 6 bases, J shed 5 bases, and the junction held 8 bases outside the gene matches. The CDR3 spans 15 residues. The CDR3: CASTLGTGGRETQYF. The CDR3, as DNA: TGTGCCAGCACCTTAGGGACAGGGGGCAGGGAGACCCAGTACTTC.

The V and J genes are TRBV18 and TRBJ1-1; D is possibly TRBD1 (6 bases). The CDR3 is 14 residues long. CDR1 is KGHSH, CDR2 LQKENI, per germline. V shed 5 bases and J shed 1 base, with 11 bases lying between them. The CDR3 nucleotides are TGTGCCAGCTCAAAGAGGACAGAGAACACTGAAGCTTTCTTT. This codes for CASSKRTENTEAFF.